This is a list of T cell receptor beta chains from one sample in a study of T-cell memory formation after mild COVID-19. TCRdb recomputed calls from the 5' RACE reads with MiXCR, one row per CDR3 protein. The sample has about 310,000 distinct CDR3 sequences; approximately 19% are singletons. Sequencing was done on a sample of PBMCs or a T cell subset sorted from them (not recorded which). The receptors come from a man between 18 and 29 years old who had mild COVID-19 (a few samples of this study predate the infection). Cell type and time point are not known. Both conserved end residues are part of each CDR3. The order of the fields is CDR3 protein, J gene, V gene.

CDR3aa: CASSMGRGGSQPQHF; j_gene: TRBJ1-5; v_gene: TRBV19
CDR3aa: CASSFGVVETQYF; j_gene: TRBJ2-5; v_gene: TRBV7-2
CDR3aa: CASSYGTGSNEKLFF; j_gene: TRBJ1-4; v_gene: TRBV6-5
CDR3aa: CASSQEIYGYNEQFF; j_gene: TRBJ2-1; v_gene: TRBV4-2
CDR3aa: CASSLDEGAAAVSPLHF; j_gene: TRBJ1-6; v_gene: TRBV5-6
CDR3aa: CASSHSFRDRDRYEQFF; j_gene: TRBJ2-1; v_gene: TRBV4-3
CDR3aa: CASSSSGLREYF; j_gene: TRBJ2-7; v_gene: TRBV6-5
CDR3aa: CASEPVFDNEQFF; j_gene: TRBJ2-1; v_gene: TRBV2
CDR3aa: CASSRQAGYEQYF; j_gene: TRBJ2-7; v_gene: TRBV30
CDR3aa: CASSPTGFLYEQYF; j_gene: TRBJ2-7; v_gene: TRBV3-1
CDR3aa: CASSPWTVGYTF; j_gene: TRBJ1-2; v_gene: TRBV7-7
CDR3aa: CASSPLWGRSTDTQYF; j_gene: TRBJ2-3; v_gene: TRBV5-6
CDR3aa: CASRAGWVGELFF; j_gene: TRBJ2-2; v_gene: TRBV27
CDR3aa: CSVEKRRGGRRADTQYF; j_gene: TRBJ2-3; v_gene: TRBV29-1
CDR3aa: CASSQASGGTETQYF; j_gene: TRBJ2-5; v_gene: TRBV3-1
CDR3aa: CAWYNRAGGRYEQYF; j_gene: TRBJ2-7; v_gene: TRBV30
CDR3aa: CASSYRGTEAFF; j_gene: TRBJ1-1; v_gene: TRBV7-9
CDR3aa: CSAPLGGTGNEQFF; j_gene: TRBJ2-1; v_gene: TRBV20-1
CDR3aa: CASSRTGNIQYF; j_gene: TRBJ2-4; v_gene: TRBV11-3
CDR3aa: CASSFGRGRTGELFF; j_gene: TRBJ2-2; v_gene: TRBV12-3/TRBV12-4
CDR3aa: CSARRTGTGGSGNTIYF; j_gene: TRBJ1-3; v_gene: TRBV20-1
CDR3aa: CASSPNDGNYGYTF; j_gene: TRBJ1-2; v_gene: TRBV18
CDR3aa: CASSAVGYRPSQETQYF; j_gene: TRBJ2-5; v_gene: TRBV11-2
CDR3aa: CASKPQGTGYEQYF; j_gene: TRBJ2-7; v_gene: TRBV12-3/TRBV12-4
CDR3aa: CAGERGPDTQYF; j_gene: TRBJ2-3; v_gene: TRBV4-3
CDR3aa: CASSGRLTKRMNTEAFF; j_gene: TRBJ1-1; v_gene: TRBV2
CDR3aa: CASSSAGTLATDTQYF; j_gene: TRBJ2-3; v_gene: TRBV5-1
CDR3aa: CASSSWGNEKLFF; j_gene: TRBJ1-4; v_gene: TRBV7-9
CDR3aa: CASSPRTANTEAFF; j_gene: TRBJ1-1; v_gene: TRBV18
CDR3aa: CASSVEPSRGSEQYF; j_gene: TRBJ2-7; v_gene: TRBV9
CDR3aa: CSASGTAYYNEQFF; j_gene: TRBJ2-1; v_gene: TRBV20-1
CDR3aa: CASSSWMTSQETQYF; j_gene: TRBJ2-5; v_gene: TRBV7-2
CDR3aa: CASSLPGAQETQYF; j_gene: TRBJ2-5; v_gene: TRBV7-2
CDR3aa: CASSRPGQETQYF; j_gene: TRBJ2-5; v_gene: TRBV4-1
CDR3aa: CASSAPNLRGTQYF; j_gene: TRBJ2-3; v_gene: TRBV28
CDR3aa: CASSTPGLAGPLNTGELFF; j_gene: TRBJ2-2; v_gene: TRBV4-2
CDR3aa: CASSRQGLDTGELFF; j_gene: TRBJ2-2; v_gene: TRBV5-1
CDR3aa: CASSPGTYRLNEQFF; j_gene: TRBJ2-1; v_gene: TRBV25-1
CDR3aa: CASSQVLAQETQYF; j_gene: TRBJ2-5; v_gene: TRBV2
CDR3aa: CASSQDQGSNQPQHF; j_gene: TRBJ1-5; v_gene: TRBV4-1
CDR3aa: CASSIRAYEQYF; j_gene: TRBJ2-7; v_gene: TRBV5-6
CDR3aa: CASSTRTGKLSGNTIYF; j_gene: TRBJ1-3; v_gene: TRBV7-2
CDR3aa: CASSSTGPQNIQYF; j_gene: TRBJ2-4; v_gene: TRBV12-3/TRBV12-4
CDR3aa: CASSTLTGFYEQYF; j_gene: TRBJ2-7; v_gene: TRBV6-2/TRBV6-3